A single sample gave rise to the 11 T cell receptor beta chains below, sequenced in a study of CD8+ T cells in alopecia areata. cDNA reverse transcribed from extracted RNA served as the sequencing template. Sequencing was performed with immunoSEQ multiplex PCR; in TCRdb, only in-frame clones are kept and a portion is missing. The sample lists roughly 180,000 clones; 51% were seen once. Documented treatment: oral pan-JAK inhibitor, 5-10 mg twice daily. Sequenced here: CD8+ T cells sorted from blood, sampled around week 53, from a patient treated with tofacitinib. The receptors stem from a human donor with alopecia areata.

This clone has only a few counts. The V call is TRBV30, the J call TRBJ2-7, with TRBD1 as a possible D gene (6 bases). The CDR3 extends over 12 amino acids. Germline loops: CDR1 GTSNPN, CDR2 SVGIG (reference sequence). V shed 6 bases and J shed 1 base, with 10 bases lying between them. CDR3 loop: CACWTVSYEQYF. The CDR3 coding sequence is TGTGCCTGTTGGACAGTGTCCTACGAGCAGTACTTC.

The chain has TRBV6-5 and TRBJ1-1; D not resolved. The CDR3 runs to 13 residues. CDR1 and CDR2 from the germline V gene are MNHEY and SVGAGI. V lost 2 bases to trimming and J lost 4 bases, with 8 bases between them. CDR3 sequence reads: CASSYISGTEAFF. CDR3 DNA sequence: TGTGCCAGCAGTTACATCTCGGGCACTGAAGCTTTCTTT.

The chain has TRBV5-8 and TRBJ2-5; 13 nucleotides align to TRBD2. CDR1 is SGHTS, CDR2 YDEGEE, per germline. With V trimmed by 2 bases and J by 3 bases, 1 base remained unmatched. This CDR3 is 15 amino acids long. In DNA form, the CDR3 reads TGTGCCAGCAGCTTAGGACTAGCGGGGGAAGAGACCCAGTACTTC. Translated, it gives CASSLGLAGEETQYF.

The chain recombines TRBV27 with TRBJ2-7; no firm D call. Trimming left V 3 bases short and J 4 bases short, with 13 bases between. Germline CDR1 MNHEY, CDR2 SMNVEV (reference sequence). The length of the CDR3 is 14 residues. Written as DNA, the CDR3 is TGTGCCAGCAGTTTCCGGTCGGGTGGGTACGAGCAGTACTTC. Protein product: CASSFRSGGYEQYF.

The chain combines TRBV2 with TRBJ2-7; D possibly corresponds to TRBD1 (5 bases). CDR3 length equals 13 residues. Trimming took 8 bases from V and 0 from J, leaving 11 bases between them. Germline values: CDR1 SNHLY, CDR2 FYNNEI. CDR3 nucleotide sequence: TGTGCCAGCTCTGACAGCACCTCCTACGAGCAGTACTTC. It translates to CASSDSTSYEQYF.

The chain has TRBV5-4 and TRBJ1-2, with 9 nucleotides matching TRBD1. CDR3 length: 12 residues. Germline V gives CDR1 SGHNT, CDR2 YYREEE (reference sequence). V was pared by 5 bases and J by 13 bases, with 9 bases of the junction left unmatched. Here the CDR3 reads CASSAGQGARTF. CDR3 sequence (DNA): TGTGCCAGCAGTGCGGGACAGGGAGCGCGCACCTTC.

The chain joins TRBV7-9 to TRBJ1-2; D unclear. CDR3 size: 13 residues. V was pared by 1 base and J by 2 bases, with 5 bases between. CDR1 SEHNR and CDR2 FQNEAQ come from the germline V gene (reference sequence). Written as DNA, the CDR3 is TGTGCCAGCAGCTTAGGGCCAAACTATGGCTACACCTTC. Protein product: CASSLGPNYGYTF.

This clone was observed a single time. V is TRBV13 and J is TRBJ2-1; TRBD2 aligns across 10 bases. The CDR3 loop spans 16 amino acids. V shed 1 base, J shed 6 bases, and the junction held 6 bases outside the gene matches. CDR1 PRHDT and CDR2 FYEKMQ come from the germline V gene (reference sequence). The CDR3 protein is CASSLEAGGPGNEQFF. In DNA form, the CDR3 reads TGTGCCAGCAGCTTAGAAGCGGGGGGGCCCGGCAATGAGCAGTTCTTC.

V usage is TRBV4-1 and J usage is TRBJ2-4; TRBD1 is a possible D gene (5 bases). Trimming shortened V by 2 bases and J by 3 bases, and 11 bases separated the two germline ends. This CDR3 is 15 amino acids long. CDR1 is MGHRA and CDR2 is YSYEKL in the germline V gene. CDR3 coding DNA: TGCGCCAGCAGCCAACAGGGTTGGTTCAAAAACATTCAGTACTTC. Its protein is CASSQQGWFKNIQYF.

This clone was counted only a few times. The chain couples TRBV18 to TRBJ1-1; a weak D match, TRBD1 (6 bases). Germline CDR1 reads KGHSH; CDR2 reads LQKENI. V was trimmed by 3 bases and J by 7 bases, leaving 15 bases between them. The CDR3 loop spans 14 amino acids. Here the CDR3 reads CASSPQIGRGEAFF. The CDR3 DNA is TGTGCCAGCTCACCCCAAATCGGCAGGGGTGAAGCTTTCTTT.

The V call is TRBV11-2, the J call TRBJ2-1, with D possibly being TRBD2 (5 bases). This CDR3 is built from 18 residues. Deletions cut 6 bases from V and 0 bases from J, with 21 bases between. CDR1 and CDR2 (germline): SGHAT, FQNNGV. The DNA for the CDR3 is TGTGCCAGCAGTTTAACCCTCCGGGTGAGGGCCTCCTACAATGAGCAGTTCTTC. Protein: CASSLTLRVRASYNEQFF.